Shown below are 14 T cell receptor beta chains from a single sample sequenced in a study of blood T cell repertoires in COVID-19. Using immunoSEQ multiplex PCR, the repertoire was profiled, and TCRdb retains in-frame clones only, with some absent. The sample holds some 260,000 clones, roughly 87% seen once. Sequencing input: peripheral blood. Every receptor here comes from a man between 18 and 35 years old with active or convalescent COVID-19.

This rearrangement joins TRBV15 to TRBJ2-2; 13 nucleotides agree with TRBD2. This CDR3 is built from 14 residues. V gave up 6 bases and J gave up 6 bases; unmatched junction bases: 1. CDR1 LNHNV and CDR2 YYDKDF come from the germline V gene (reference sequence). CDR3 sequence (DNA): TGTGCCACCAGACTAGCGGGAGGGCCCGGGGAGCTGTTTTTT. Its translation: CATRLAGGPGELFF.

V is TRBV9 and J is TRBJ1-1, with TRBD1 as a possible D gene (6 bases). Germline V CDR1 and CDR2: SGDLS, YYNGEE. The CDR3 length is 14 residues. V shed 3 bases and J shed 0 bases, with 9 bases lying between them. The CDR3 sequence: CASSAHRVNTEAFF. The DNA of the CDR3 is TGTGCCAGCAGCGCCCACAGGGTGAACACTGAAGCTTTCTTT.

The V and J genes are TRBV5-5 and TRBJ2-3; 14 bases fit TRBD2. J gave up 4 bases and V 6 bases, and 13 bases lay outside the gene matches. The CDR3 has 18 amino acids. Per germline, CDR1 SGHKS and CDR2 YYEKEE (reference sequence). The CDR3 DNA reads TGTGCCAGCACCAGAACCGTGGGGGGACTAGCGGGAGCAGATACGCAGTATTTT. Amino acids: CASTRTVGGLAGADTQYF.

A single count supports this clone. The genes are TRBV5-4 and TRBJ1-1; 7 bases are a match to TRBD1. CDR1 SGHNT and CDR2 YYREEE come from the germline V gene (reference sequence). This CDR3 region has 13 residues. The junction had 2 bases not matched to a gene; V was cut back by 2 bases and J by 4 bases. Written as DNA, the CDR3 is TGTGCCAGCAGCTTAGGGGGCTTCACTGAAGCTTTCTTT. Its translation is CASSLGGFTEAFF.

The chain joins TRBV9 to TRBJ2-7; 7 bases align to TRBD2. Germline V gene lookup returns CDR1 SGDLS and CDR2 YYNGEE. V dropped 3 bases and J dropped 0; count of bases not matched to a gene: 3. This CDR3 is built from 14 residues. CDR3 sequence reads: CASSGGGSSYEQYF. Here the CDR3 DNA reads TGTGCCAGCAGCGGCGGGGGTAGCTCCTACGAGCAGTACTTC.

The table lists this clone with a count of one. The CDR3 coding sequence is TGTGCCAGCAGTGGAGAACGAGTTCGGGGGACAGTCACAGATACGCAGTATTTT. This sequence encodes CASSGERVRGTVTDTQYF. The V call is TRBV2, the J call TRBJ2-3; D is perhaps TRBD1 (7 bases). The V end lost 4 bases, the J end lost 2 bases, and 22 bases lay between the germline ends. This CDR3 has 18 amino acids. Germline V gives CDR1 SNHLY, CDR2 FYNNEI.

The rearrangement links TRBV19 to TRBJ2-6; 7 nucleotides line up with TRBD1. Germline CDR1 LNHDA, CDR2 SQIVND (reference sequence). The CDR3 runs to 15 residues. V was pared by 5 bases and J by 2 bases, with 3 bases of the junction left unmatched. The CDR3 DNA follows: TGTGCCAGTAGTGTCGACAGGGCTGGGGCCAACGTCCTGACTTTC. This translates into CASSVDRAGANVLTF.

The sample holds a few counts of this clone. The J gene is TRBJ2-2, the V gene TRBV11-3; 13 bases match TRBD2. Germline assignment: CDR1 SGHNT and CDR2 YENEEA. Trimming at V came to 1 base and at J to 8 bases, leaving 4 bases not matched to a gene. The CDR3 is made up of 16 amino acids. The DNA of the CDR3 is TGTGCCAGCAGCTTAGCCGGGACTAGCGGGACAGGGGAGCTGTTTTTT. Protein product: CASSLAGTSGTGELFF.

This rearrangement joins TRBV28 to TRBJ1-1; maybe TRBD1 (6 bases). The CDR3 has 14 amino acids. Germline V CDR1 and CDR2: MDHEN, SYDVKM. The V and J ends lost 5 bases and 1 base respectively, with 11 bases between them. DNA of the CDR3: TGTGCCAGCAGTCCGGACAGCCGGAACACTGAAGCTTTCTTT. This sequence encodes CASSPDSRNTEAFF.

V is TRBV9 and J is TRBJ2-3, with 10 bases aligning to TRBD2. CDR1 and CDR2 from the germline V gene are SGDLS and YYNGEE. This CDR3 region has 16 residues. After removal of 0 bases from V and 4 bases from J, the junction contained 5 bases not matched to a gene. The CDR3 DNA sequence: TGTGCCAGCAGCGTAGGTAGCGGGGGGCCGGCAGATACGCAGTATTTT. This encodes CASSVGSGGPADTQYF.

This clone showed up just once. The rearrangement joins TRBV28 to TRBJ1-4; D might be TRBD1 (6 bases). This CDR3 contains 14 residues. The V end was cut by 8 bases, the J end by 7 bases, with 17 bases between. Germline assignment: CDR1 MDHEN and CDR2 SYDVKM. CDR3 sequence: CASQIQGVSEKLFF. CDR3 DNA: TGTGCCAGCCAAATACAGGGAGTTAGTGAAAAACTGTTTTTT. The entire variable domain, with the rest obtained from reference TRBV28 and TRBJ1-4, is as follows: DVKVTQSSRYLVKRTGEKVFLECVQDMDHENMFWYRQDPGLGLRLIYFSYDVKMKEKGDIPEGYSVSREKKERFSLILESASTNQTSMYLCASQIQGVSEKLFFGSGTQLSVL.

The CDR3 reads CASSPGTRKDTQYF. In nucleotides, the CDR3 is TGTGCCAGCAGTCCCGGGACTAGAAAAGATACGCAGTATTTT. The chain couples TRBV6-5 to TRBJ2-3; 8 bases line up with TRBD2. Germline lookup yields CDR1 MNHEY and CDR2 SVGAGI. Trimming at V came to 5 bases and at J to 5 bases, leaving 6 bases not matched to a gene. CDR3 size: 14 residues.

The chain links TRBV21-1 to TRBJ2-6; the table's D gene call, TRBD1, was not cross checked with the DNA. TRBV21-1 is a known pseudogene. This CDR3 spans 18 amino acids. CDR3 sequence (DNA): TGTGCCAGAGCGACTGCCGGGACACTTCTCTCTGGGGCCAACGTCCTGACTTTC. Amino acid sequence: CARATAGTLLSGANVLTF.

This sequence joins TRBV5-1 and TRBJ2-7; TRBD2 matches 10 bases. The germline gives CDR1 SGHRS, CDR2 YFSETQ. The CDR3 extends over 15 amino acids. The junction had 12 bases not matched to a gene; V was cut back by 7 bases and J by 5 bases. The CDR3 here is CASAPRSGRADEQYF. The DNA for the CDR3 is TGCGCCAGCGCCCCTAGAAGCGGGAGGGCCGACGAGCAGTACTTC.